A selection of T cell receptor beta chains follows, all from one sample in a study of cytomegalovirus exposure and HLA in healthy donors. Measured with immunoSEQ multiplex PCR; TCRdb has only the in-frame clones, and not every one. This listing includes 95,000 to 150,000 clones. The specimen sequenced was PBMCs. The receptors originated from a man between 18 and 35 years old in good health and CMV-seronegative. Both conserved end residues are part of each CDR3. D genes are given only for firm matches.

>TRBJ2-3|TRBD2|TRBV7-8
TGTGCCAGCAGCTTAGGGGCTAGCGGGGTGAGGTTGGATACGCAGTATTTT
CASSLGASGVRLDTQYF
>TRBJ1-5|-|TRBV30
TGTGCCTGGGGCCCGGGGAATCAGCCCCAGCATTTT
CAWGPGNQPQHF
>TRBJ2-7|-|TRBV28
TGTGCCAGCAGTTTGGCCCCAGGGGCCTCCTACGAGCAGTACTTC
CASSLAPGASYEQYF
>TRBJ2-1|-|TRBV27
TGTGCCAGCCGGGGGAGGCGGGAATCCTCCTACAATGAGCAGTTCTTC
CASRGRRESSYNEQFF
>TRBJ2-3|TRBD1|TRBV5-1
TGCGCCAGCAGCTTCGGGACAGCAACTAGCACAGATACGCAGTATTTT
CASSFGTATSTDTQYF
>TRBJ2-3|TRBD2|TRBV30
TGTGCCTGTATCCTTAGCGGGGGTGGCACAGATACGCAGTATTTT
CACILSGGGTDTQYF
>TRBJ1-2|-|TRBV11-2
TGTGCCAGCAGCTTAGAACCGGGACTCCTCAACTATGGCTACACCTTC
CASSLEPGLLNYGYTF
>TRBJ1-5|-|TRBV30
TGTGCCTGGAGTGCAGGGGATAGCAATCAGCCCCAGCATTTT
CAWSAGDSNQPQHF
>TRBJ1-3|-|TRBV19
TGTGCCAGTAGCATATCGGACACCGGGAACACCATATATTTT
CASSISDTGNTIYF
>TRBJ1-3|-|TRBV4-2
TGTGCCAGCAGCCGAGACAGGAGGGGAAACACCATATATTTT
CASSRDRRGNTIYF
>TRBJ2-7|-|TRBV19
TGTGCCAGTAGTGAGGGACACTCCTACGAGCAGTACTTC
CASSEGHSYEQYF
>TRBJ2-7|TRBD1|TRBV27
TGTGCCAGCAGTACGACAAGGACAGGGGTCGAGCAGTACTTC
CASSTTRTGVEQYF
>TRBJ1-1|-|TRBV2
TGTGCCACGCATCAGGATATGAACACTGAAGCTTTCTTT
CATHQDMNTEAFF
>TRBJ2-5|-|TRBV28
TGTGCCAGCAGTTTCCTGGCGGGGCAGGTAGAGACCCAGTACTTC
CASSFLAGQVETQYF
>TRBJ1-5|-|TRBV27
TGTGCCAGCAGTTTCAACAGGGATGGGAGTCAGCCCCAGCATTTT
CASSFNRDGSQPQHF
>TRBJ1-4|-|TRBV28
TGTGCCAGCAGTTTCGGGAGGGGTAGTGAAAAACTGTTTTTT
CASSFGRGSEKLFF
>TRBJ2-7|TRBD2|TRBV6-6
TGTGCCACCGCCGCGGGAGGGGGCTCCTACGAGCAGTACTTC
CATAAGGGSYEQYF
>TRBJ2-3|-|TRBV5-4
TGTGCCAGCAGCTCCGGAAAACTAGGGAGCACAGATACGCAGTATTTT
CASSSGKLGSTDTQYF
>TRBJ2-2|-|TRBV28
TGTGCCAGCAACCAACCAGGGAGGTCTCCCGGGGAGCTGTTTTTT
CASNQPGRSPGELFF
>TRBJ2-1|TRBD2|TRBV5-1
TGCGCCAGCAGCTTGGGACTAGCGGGAGTTGATGAGCAGTTCTTC
CASSLGLAGVDEQFF
>TRBJ2-7|TRBD2|TRBV7-2
TGTGCCAGCAGCCCTCCCCGTAGCGGGAGTATGGTTAAGCAGTACTTC
CASSPPRSGSMVKQYF
>TRBJ2-3|TRBD1|TRBV4-1
TGCGCCAGCAGCCTAAGACAGGGCGGTACAGATACGCAGTATTTT
CASSLRQGGTDTQYF
>TRBJ1-4|-|TRBV5-1
TGCGCCAGCAGCTTGTGGGGTATCGGTCAGGGCCATAATGAAAAACTGTTTTTT
CASSLWGIGQGHNEKLFF
>TRBJ1-2|TRBD1|TRBV5-1
TGCGCCAGCAGCTTGCCCCGACAGGGGAACTATGGCTACACCTTC
CASSLPRQGNYGYTF
>TRBJ1-2|-|TRBV7-2
TGTGCCAGCAGCACCCACACAGGGAATGGCTACACCTTC
CASSTHTGNGYTF
>TRBJ2-7|-|TRBV28
TGTGCCAGCAGGGCCCCAGGTAGGCACGAGCAGTACTTC
CASRAPGRHEQYF
>TRBJ1-2|-|TRBV6-1
TGTGCCAGCAGTGAAGCGCAGAGGGAGGGCTACACCTTC
CASSEAQREGYTF
>TRBJ1-1|TRBD1|TRBV11-2
TGTGCCAGCAGCTCGCATCCGGGACAGATTATGAACACTGAAGCTTTCTTT
CASSSHPGQIMNTEAFF
>TRBJ2-2|-|TRBV9
TGTGCCAGCAGCGTAGAGCGAAGGGGCACCGGGGAGCTGTTTTTT
CASSVERRGTGELFF
>TRBJ2-1|TRBD2|TRBV27
TGTGCCAGCAGTCCTCTGCTAGCGGGAGGCCCCGATAATGAGCAGTTCTTC
CASSPLLAGGPDNEQFF
>TRBJ2-3|-|TRBV2
TGTGCCAGCAGTGAATGGCGGGACGTCACAGATACGCAGTATTTT
CASSEWRDVTDTQYF
>TRBJ2-1|TRBD2|TRBV14
TGTGCCAGCAGCCAAGTTTGGGGGCGGGGGGACCACAATGAGCAGTTCTTC
CASSQVWGRGDHNEQFF
>TRBJ2-7|TRBD1|TRBV18
TGTGCCAGCTCACAAACCGGGACAGGGGGGAGCGAGCAGTACTTC
CASSQTGTGGSEQYF
>TRBJ1-4|TRBD1|TRBV2
TGTGCCAGCAATTGGGACAGGGGATTCGGAGTTGCAACTAATGAAAAACTGTTTTTT
CASNWDRGFGVATNEKLFF
>TRBJ2-1|TRBD2|TRBV19
TGTGCCAGTAGGCTACTAGCGGGGGGCTACAATGAGCAGTTCTTC
CASRLLAGGYNEQFF
>TRBJ2-1|TRBD2|TRBV6-6
TGTGCCAGCAGTCCGGGAGGGGTAGCGGGAGATAATGAGCAGTTCTTC
CASSPGGVAGDNEQFF
>TRBJ2-5|TRBD2|TRBV14
TGTGCCAGCAGCCAAGATTCACTTTTAGCGGGAGTACAAGAGACCCAGTACTTC
CASSQDSLLAGVQETQYF
>TRBJ2-1|TRBD1|TRBV5-5
TGTGCCAGCAGCCTGGGGGACAGGGAGTCGTTCTTC
CASSLGDRESFF
>TRBJ1-3|-|TRBV6-6
TGTGCCAGCAGTTACTGGGGGAGGGGGTTTGGAAACACCATATATTTT
CASSYWGRGFGNTIYF
>TRBJ2-1|TRBD2|TRBV5-6
TGTGCCAGCAGCCCACGAGGACTAGCGGGGGTCTCCTACAATGAGCAGTTCTTC
CASSPRGLAGVSYNEQFF
>TRBJ2-2|TRBD1|TRBV5-8
TGTGCCAGCAGCCCGGGACAGGGGGCTACCGGGGAGCTGTTTTTT
CASSPGQGATGELFF
>TRBJ2-1|-|TRBV15
TGTGCCACCGGATTCGGGGAAACGGGATACAATGAGCAGTTCTTC
CATGFGETGYNEQFF
>TRBJ2-1|TRBD1|TRBV5-4
TGTGCCAGCAGCTCTACCGGGACAGGGATGTACAATGAGCAGTTCTTC
CASSSTGTGMYNEQFF
>TRBJ2-7|-|TRBV19
TGTGCCAGTAGTATCCCCCCTTCGGGAGTGCAGTACTTC
CASSIPPSGVQYF
>TRBJ1-6|-|TRBV9
TGTGCCAGCTCGAGGGATATGGATTCACCCCTCCACTTT
CASSRDMDSPLHF
>TRBJ2-2|-|TRBV5-1
TGCGCCAGCAGCTTGGCTAACAGCAGAATAAACACCGGGGAGCTGTTTTTT
CASSLANSRINTGELFF
>TRBJ2-1|-|TRBV14
TGTGCCAGCAGCCACAACGTGGGGGGTGAGCAGTTCTTC
CASSHNVGGEQFF
>TRBJ2-1|-|TRBV11-2
TGTGCCAGCAGCTTAGAGCTCCCCCGGGGAGATTACAATGAGCAGTTCTTC
CASSLELPRGDYNEQFF
>TRBJ2-3|TRBD2|TRBV15
TGTGCCACCAGCAGAGATCGCCTAAGCGGGGGGGACACAGATACGCAGTATTTT
CATSRDRLSGGDTDTQYF
>TRBJ1-2|TRBD1|TRBV4-1
TGCGCCAGCAGCCAAGTCGGGACAGTCCTTAGGGGCTACACCTTC
CASSQVGTVLRGYTF
>TRBJ1-1|TRBD1|TRBV5-1
TGCGCCAGCAGCGGGACAGGAAATGAAGCTTTCTTT
CASSGTGNEAFF
>TRBJ2-7|-|TRBV5-1
TGCGCCAGCAGCTCCCGCGCAGGGGAGTCCTACGAGCAGTACTTC
CASSSRAGESYEQYF
>TRBJ1-5|-|TRBV6-5
TGTGCCAGCGGCCGGGAGTCCCAGCATTTT
CASGRESQHF
>TRBJ1-1|-|TRBV23-1
TGCGCCAGCAGTCAACCAACAGGGCCGGCTGGACTGTTGGGGGAAGCTTTCTTT
CASSQPTGPAGLLGEAFF
>TRBJ2-2|-|TRBV27
TGTGCCAGCACCCCCCGTAGCCGCGGGGAGCTGTTTTTT
CASTPRSRGELFF
>TRBJ1-1|-|TRBV5-1
TGCGCCAGCAGCTGGGGCAGGGAGAACACTGAAGCTTTCTTT
CASSWGRENTEAFF
>TRBJ1-1|-|TRBV5-6
TGTGCCAGCAGCTTGGTTCGGACAGACAATGAAGCTTTCTTT
CASSLVRTDNEAFF
>TRBJ1-6|-|TRBV7-2
TGTGCCAGCAGACGGAGGGGCGGCGGTTCACCCCTCCACTTT
CASRRRGGGSPLHF
>TRBJ1-5|-|TRBV10-3
TGTGCCATCAGTGTCGGGGGAAGCAATCAGCCCCAGCATTTT
CAISVGGSNQPQHF